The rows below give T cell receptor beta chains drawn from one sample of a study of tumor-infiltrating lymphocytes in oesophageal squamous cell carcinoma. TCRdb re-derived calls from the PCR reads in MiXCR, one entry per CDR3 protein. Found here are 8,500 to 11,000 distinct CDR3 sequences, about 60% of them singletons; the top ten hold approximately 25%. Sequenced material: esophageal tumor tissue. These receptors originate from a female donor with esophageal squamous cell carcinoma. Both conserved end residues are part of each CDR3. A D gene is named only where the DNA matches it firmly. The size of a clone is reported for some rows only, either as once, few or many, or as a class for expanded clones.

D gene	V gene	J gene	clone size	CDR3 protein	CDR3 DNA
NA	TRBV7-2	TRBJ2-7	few	CASSSAIPYEQYF	TGTGCCAGCAGCTCCGCGATACCCTACGAGCAGTACTTC
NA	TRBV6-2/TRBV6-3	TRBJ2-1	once	CASSYTGRGYYNEQFF	TGTGCCAGCAGTTATACAGGGCGTGGATACTACAATGAGCAGTTCTTC
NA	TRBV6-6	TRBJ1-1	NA	CASSYSKSGVGSTEAFF	TGTGCCAGCAGTTACTCGAAATCAGGGGTCGGATCCACTGAAGCTTTCTTT
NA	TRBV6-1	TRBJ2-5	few	CASTRGRGRRTETQYF	TGTGCCAGCACAAGAGGTCGGGGACGCAGAACAGAGACCCAGTACTTC
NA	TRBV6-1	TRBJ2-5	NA	CASSPQGGATQYF	TGTGCCAGCAGTCCACAAGGAGGAGCGACCCAGTACTTC
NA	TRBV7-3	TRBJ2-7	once	CASSPSGMYEQYF	TGTGCCAGCAGCCCCTCAGGGATGTACGAGCAGTACTTC
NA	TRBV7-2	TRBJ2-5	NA	CASSLRLSQETQYF	TGTGCCAGCAGCTTAAGACTCAGCCAAGAGACCCAGTACTTC
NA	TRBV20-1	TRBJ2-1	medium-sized	CSAERLKNEQFF	TGCAGTGCTGAAAGGTTAAAGAATGAGCAGTTCTTC
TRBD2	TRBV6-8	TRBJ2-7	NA	CASSYDLSGRYGTHEQYF	TGTGCCAGCAGTTACGATCTTAGCGGGAGATACGGGACCCACGAGCAGTACTTC
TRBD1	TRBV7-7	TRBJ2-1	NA	CASSLTGGRGNEQFF	TGTGCTAGCAGCTTAACAGGGGGCCGGGGCAATGAGCAGTTCTTC
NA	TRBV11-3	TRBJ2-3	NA	CASSLGWASTDTQYF	TGTGCCAGCAGCTTAGGGTGGGCCAGCACAGATACGCAGTATTTT
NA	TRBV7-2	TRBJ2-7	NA	CASSLGGASYEQYF	TGTGCCAGCAGCTTAGGAGGGGCTTCCTACGAGCAGTACTTC
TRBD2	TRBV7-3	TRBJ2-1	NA	CASSLGPAGRYNEQFF	TGTGCCAGCAGCCTAGGCCCAGCGGGAAGATACAATGAGCAGTTCTTC
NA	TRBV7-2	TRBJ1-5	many	CATRVGNQPQHF	TGTGCCACCAGGGTGGGCAATCAGCCCCAGCATTTT
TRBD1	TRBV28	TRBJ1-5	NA	CASSSGGLVDQPQHF	TGTGCCAGCAGTTCAGGGGGCCTGGTCGATCAGCCCCAGCATTTT
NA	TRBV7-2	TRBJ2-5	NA	CASSLQGGGETQYF	TGTGCCAGCAGCTTACAGGGGGGTGGAGAGACCCAGTACTTC
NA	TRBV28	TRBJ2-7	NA	CASSHTSYEQYF	TGTGCCAGCAGCCACACATCGTACGAGCAGTACTTC
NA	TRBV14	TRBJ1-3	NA	CASSHSGNTIYF	TGTGCCAGCAGCCACTCTGGAAACACCATATATTTT
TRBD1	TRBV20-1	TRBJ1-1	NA	CSAPPDRATEAFF	TGCAGTGCCCCCCCTGACAGGGCTACTGAAGCTTTCTTT
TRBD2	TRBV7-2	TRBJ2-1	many	CASSSVAGDYNEQFF	TGTGCCAGCAGCTCCGTAGCGGGGGATTACAATGAGCAGTTCTTC
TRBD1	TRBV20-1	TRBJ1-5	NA	CSARGQGNQPQHF	TGCAGTGCTAGGGGACAGGGGAATCAGCCCCAGCATTTT
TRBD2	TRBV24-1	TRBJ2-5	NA	CATSDRGQDQREGVYNEQYF	TGTGCCACCAGTGACCGTGGACAGGATCAGCGGGAGGGGGTCTACAATGAGCAGTACTTC
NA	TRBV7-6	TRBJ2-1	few	CASSLAQGGEYNEQFF	TGTGCCAGCAGCTTAGCGCAGGGGGGTGAATACAATGAGCAGTTCTTC
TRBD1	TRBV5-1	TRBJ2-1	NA	CASSSGQGRSSTDTQFF	TGCGCCAGCAGCTCCGGACAGGGCCGGTCGAGCACAGATACGCAGTTCTTC
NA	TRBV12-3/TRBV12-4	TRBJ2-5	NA	CASSFGDKQETQYF	TGTGCCAGCAGTTTCGGGGATAAACAAGAGACCCAGTACTTC
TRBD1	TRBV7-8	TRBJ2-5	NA	CASSFGQGGEQYF	TGTGCCAGCAGCTTTGGACAGGGGGGGGAGCAGTACTTC
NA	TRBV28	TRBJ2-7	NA	CASTSRVRPNSYEQYF	TGTGCCAGCACCTCTAGGGTGAGGCCAAACTCCTACGAGCAGTACTTC
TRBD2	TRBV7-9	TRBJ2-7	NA	CASSFRGGVYEQYF	TGTGCCAGCAGCTTTCGGGGGGGTGTGTACGAGCAGTACTTC
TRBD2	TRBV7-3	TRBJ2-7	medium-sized	CASSPMGGVHEQYF	TGTGCCAGCAGCCCGATGGGGGGGGTCCACGAGCAGTACTTC
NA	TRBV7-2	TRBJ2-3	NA	CASSLMRGSTDTQYF	TGTGCCAGCAGCTTAATGAGGGGAAGCACAGATACGCAGTATTTT
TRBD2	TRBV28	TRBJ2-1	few	CASSLGGSTYNEQFF	TGTGCCAGCAGTTTGGGGGGGAGTACTTACAATGAGCAGTTCTTC
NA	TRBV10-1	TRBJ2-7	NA	CASSGTSYEQYF	TGCGCCAGCAGTGGGACGTCCTACGAGCAGTACTTC
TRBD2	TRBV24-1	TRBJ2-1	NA	CATSGATSENEQFF	TGTGCCACCAGTGGGGCGACTAGCGAAAATGAGCAGTTCTTC
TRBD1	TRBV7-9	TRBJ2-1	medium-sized	CASSSGTGVQNEQFF	TGTGCCAGCAGCTCCGGGACAGGGGTCCAGAATGAGCAGTTCTTC
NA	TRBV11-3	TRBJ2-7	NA	CASSLEAPIFRGSYEQYF	TGTGCCAGCAGCTTAGAAGCGCCGATTTTTAGGGGGTCCTACGAGCAGTACTTC
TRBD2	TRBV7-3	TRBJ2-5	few	CASSPGTSDLETQYF	TGTGCCAGCAGCCCAGGGACTAGCGATCTCGAGACCCAGTACTTC
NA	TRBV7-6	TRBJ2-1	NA	CASSFNEQFF	TGTGCCAGCAGCTTCAATGAGCAGTTCTTC
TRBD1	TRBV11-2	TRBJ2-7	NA	CASSLDRGYTYEQYF	TGTGCCAGCAGCTTAGACAGGGGGTACACCTACGAGCAGTACTTC
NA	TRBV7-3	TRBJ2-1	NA	CASSIRATGEQFF	TGTGCCAGCAGCATTAGGGCGACAGGTGAGCAGTTCTTC
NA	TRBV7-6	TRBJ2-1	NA	CASYEFGVQGYNEQFF	TGTGCCAGCTACGAGTTCGGAGTCCAGGGCTACAATGAGCAGTTCTTC
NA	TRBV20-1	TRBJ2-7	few	CSARVQGGEQYF	TGCAGTGCTAGAGTCCAGGGCGGTGAGCAGTACTTC
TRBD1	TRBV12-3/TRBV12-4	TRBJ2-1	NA	CASTPDRANEQFF	TGTGCCAGCACCCCGGACAGGGCTAATGAGCAGTTCTTC
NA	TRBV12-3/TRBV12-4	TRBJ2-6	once	CASSFGDVLTF	TGTGCCAGCAGTTTTGGGGACGTCCTGACTTTC
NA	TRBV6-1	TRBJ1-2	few	CASSGGRGYGYTF	TGTGCCAGCAGTGGCGGGCGTGGCTATGGCTACACCTTC
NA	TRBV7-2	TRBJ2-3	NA	CASSLAGVFTDTQYF	TGTGCCAGCAGCTTAGCAGGGGTATTTACAGATACGCAGTATTTT
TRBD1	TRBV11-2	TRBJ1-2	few	CASSPGQDYGYTF	TGTGCCAGCAGTCCCGGACAGGACTATGGCTACACCTTC
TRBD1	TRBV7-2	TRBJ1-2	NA	CASSAGQGGYGYTF	TGTGCCAGCAGCGCAGGACAGGGGGGCTATGGCTACACCTTC
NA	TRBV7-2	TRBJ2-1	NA	CASSLMLDYNEQFF	TGTGCCAGCAGCCTTATGCTAGACTACAATGAGCAGTTCTTC
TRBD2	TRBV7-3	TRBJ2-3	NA	CASSPGASGGTQYF	TGTGCCAGCAGCCCTGGGGCTAGCGGGGGAACGCAGTATTTT
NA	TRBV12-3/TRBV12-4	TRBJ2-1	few	CASSPHTGNEQFF	TGTGCCAGCAGTCCCCACACAGGGAATGAGCAGTTCTTC
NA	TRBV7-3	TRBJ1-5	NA	CASSPRQCLLRGYQPQHF	TGTGCCAGCAGCCCTCGACAGTGTCTTCTCCGGGGGTATCAGCCCCAGCATTTT
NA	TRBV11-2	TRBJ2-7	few	CASSPARAPGYEQYF	TGTGCCAGCAGCCCAGCGCGGGCCCCGGGCTACGAGCAGTACTTC
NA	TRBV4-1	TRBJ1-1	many	CASSQDYRDGSFF	TGCGCCAGCAGCCAAGATTATAGAGACGGGTCTTTCTTT
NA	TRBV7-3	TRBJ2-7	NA	CASSRTAAYEQYF	TGTGCCAGCAGTAGGACGGCCGCCTACGAGCAGTACTTC
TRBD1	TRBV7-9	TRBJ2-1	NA	CASSSPGQGLNEQFF	TGTGCCAGCAGCTCACCGGGACAGGGTCTAAATGAGCAGTTCTTC
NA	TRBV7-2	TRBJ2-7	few	CASTIRQGPTYEQYF	TGTGCCAGCACCATTCGGCAGGGTCCCACCTACGAGCAGTACTTC
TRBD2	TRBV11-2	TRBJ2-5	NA	CASSLGSRSSGETQYF	TGTGCCAGCAGTCTAGGATCGAGGTCTAGCGGGGAGACCCAGTACTTC
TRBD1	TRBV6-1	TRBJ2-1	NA	CASSESWGTGGFEQFF	TGTGCCAGCAGTGAGTCTTGGGGGACAGGGGGGTTTGAGCAGTTCTTC
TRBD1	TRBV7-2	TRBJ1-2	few	CASSLVQGAHNYGYTF	TGTGCCAGCAGCTTAGTACAGGGGGCTCATAACTATGGCTACACCTTC